A single sample gave rise to the 25 T cell receptor beta chains below, sequenced in a study of blood T cells in healthy people across ages. Alongside a J-beta primer mix, a sample-barcoded 5' primer served in a second PCR lasting 7 to 11 cycles. TCRdb re-analysed the 5' RACE reads in MiXCR, keeping a single row per CDR3 protein. The data show fewer than 950,000 distinct CDR3 sequences, with 40% to 65% seen just once and around 41% held by the top ten. The sample was blood. These receptors were obtained from a man older than 75 in good health.

The chain combines TRBV20-1 with TRBJ1-1, with TRBD1 matching over 10 bases. The ends lost 2 bases at V and 3 bases at J; junction bases unmatched: 3. Germline-derived CDR1 and CDR2 are DFQATT and SNEGSKA (reference sequence). CDR3 length equals 14 residues. CDR3 region: CSARRGQGHTEAFF. The CDR3, as DNA: TGCAGTGCTAGAAGGGGACAGGGGCACACTGAAGCTTTCTTT.

This chain joins TRBV27 and TRBJ2-4; 14 bases agree with TRBD2. The J call could be wrong; TRBJ2-7 is a better fit for the DNA end. Germline V gene sequence: CDR1 MNHEY, CDR2 SMNVEV (reference sequence). The CDR3 loop spans 17 amino acids. The CDR3 spells CASSLIPGTSGSDEQYF. The CDR3 DNA sequence: TGTGCCAGCAGTTTGATCCCAGGGACTAGCGGGAGTGACGAGCAGTACTTC.

The chain combines TRBV27 with TRBJ1-1; the D gene is possibly TRBD1 (5 bases). The CDR3 consists of 13 residues. Germline values: CDR1 MNHEY, CDR2 SMNVEV (reference sequence). V was pared by 8 bases and J by 7 bases, with 17 bases between. The DNA of the CDR3 is TGTGCCAGCTACTCGACAGCTTGGCTTGAAGCTTTCTTT. Its translation: CASYSTAWLEAFF.

The chain combines TRBV6-1 with TRBJ1-2, with 10 bases lining up with TRBD1. The CDR3 sequence is 14 residues long. From germline, CDR1 is MNHNS and CDR2 SASEGT. Losses at the gene ends were 9 bases for V and 8 bases for J; bases not matched to a gene: 12. As DNA, the CDR3 is TGTGCCAGTGAACCTGACAGGGGGCGCGGAGGCTACACCTTC. As protein: CASEPDRGRGGYTF.

This clonotype was seen only a few times. This chain uses TRBV27 with TRBJ1-2; D unclear. The CDR3 is 16 residues long. The V gene's germline CDR1 is MNHEY and CDR2 SMNVEV (reference sequence). V was trimmed by 1 base and J by 0 bases, leaving 12 bases between them. The CDR3 coding sequence is TGTGCCAGCAGTTTATTCGGCAGAGATCCTAACTATGGCTACACCTTC. The encoded protein is CASSLFGRDPNYGYTF.

The rearrangement links TRBV20-1 to TRBJ2-3; D not certain. Germline loops: CDR1 DFQATT, CDR2 SNEGSKA (reference sequence). Trimming stripped 1 base from V and 4 bases from J, with 12 bases between. This CDR3 is built from 14 residues. CDR3 nucleotides: TGCAGTGCTAGAGGAGGCGGTGGATCAGATACGCAGTATTTT. Translated: CSARGGGGSDTQYF.

The rearrangement joins TRBV7-9 to TRBJ2-6; possible D gene TRBD1, 6 bases. Germline CDR1 and CDR2: SEHNR and FQNEAQ (reference sequence). CDR3 length equals 17 residues. Trimming shortened V by 1 base and J by 0 bases, and 10 bases separated the two germline ends. In DNA, the CDR3 is TGTGCCAGCAGCTTAGGAGGACAGCGCTCTGGGGCCAACGTCCTGACTTTC. As protein: CASSLGGQRSGANVLTF. Combining the CDR3 with reference TRBV7-9 and TRBJ2-6 gives the whole variable domain DTGVSQNPRHKITKRGQNVTFRCDPISEHNRLYWYRQTLGQGPEFLTYFQNEAQLEKSRLLSDRFSAERPKGSFSTLEIQRTEQGDSAMYLCASSLGGQRSGANVLTFGAGSRLTVL.

This clonotype has just a few counts. V usage is TRBV7-2 and J usage is TRBJ2-7; a possible D gene is TRBD1 (6 bases). In germline, CDR1 is SGHTA, CDR2 FQGNSA. CDR3 size: 14 residues. Trimming removed 5 bases from V and 3 bases from J, with 14 bases in between. The CDR3 bases are TGTGCCAGCAGCGCGACAGGTATTCGCTACGAGCAGTACTTC. The encoded protein is CASSATGIRYEQYF.

This rearrangement joins TRBV5-1 to TRBJ2-6; no clear D. In germline, CDR1 is SGHRS, CDR2 YFSETQ. The CDR3 is 17 residues long. Trimming shortened V by 0 bases and J by 4 bases, and 14 bases separated the two germline ends. Here the CDR3 DNA reads TGCGCCAGCAGCTTGGCCGGGCTCTCAGCCGGGGCCAACGTCCTGACTTTC. This gives the protein CASSLAGLSAGANVLTF.

For the CDR3, the DNA is TGTGCCAGCAGTTTATGGGAACACACCTACAATGAGCAGTTCTTC. It yields the protein CASSLWEHTYNEQFF. The chain is built from TRBV12-3 or TRBV12-4 and TRBJ2-1; no definite D call. CDR3 length: 15 residues. Trimming pared 2 bases from V and 2 bases from J, leaving 10 bases between.

The chain uses TRBV6-5 and TRBJ2-7, with 8 bases identical to TRBD1. J was trimmed by 0 bases and V by 5 bases; bases with no gene match: 6. Germline V gene data show CDR1 as MNHEY and CDR2 as SVGAGI. The CDR3 runs 15 residues. CDR3 sequence (DNA): TGTGCCAGCAGTAGGACAGGGAGAGACTCCTACGAGCAGTACTTC. This encodes CASSRTGRDSYEQYF.

The chain combines TRBV11-2 with TRBJ1-1; the D is unclear. The CDR3 runs 16 residues. Per the germline V gene, CDR1 is SGHAT and CDR2 is FQNNGV. V lost 0 bases and J 0 bases, leaving 11 bases between the germline ends. CDR3 coding DNA: TGTGCCAGCAGCTTAGATTCGGGCTACATGAACACTGAAGCTTTCTTT. Residues: CASSLDSGYMNTEAFF.

This clonotype was picked up one time. A much bigger clone sits one base away, suggesting this may be a read error. The rearrangement joins TRBV11-3 to TRBJ2-5; TRBD1 aligns across 8 bases. The CDR3 is 14 amino acids. Looked up from germline, CDR1 is SGHNT and CDR2 is YENEEA. The CDR3 DNA sequence: TGTGCCGGCAGCCAAGCCCAGGGGGCAAAGACCCAGTACTTC. This translates into CAGSQAQGAKTQYF.

The chain combines TRBV7-2 with TRBJ2-7; D is unresolved. V gave up 5 bases and J gave up 3 bases, with 11 bases separating them. The germline CDR1 and CDR2 sequences are SGHTA and FQGNSA. There are 13 residues in the CDR3. CDR3 in DNA: TGTGCCAGCAGCGTAGAGTCTAACTACGAGCAGTACTTC. It translates to CASSVESNYEQYF.

V and J are TRBV7-2 and TRBJ2-5; D not certain. With 5 bases removed from V and 5 bases from J, the gap between germline ends came to 12 bases. In germline, CDR1 is SGHTA, CDR2 FQGNSA. The CDR3 is 13 residues long. CDR3 protein: CASSKARPETQYF. CDR3 nucleotide sequence: TGTGCCAGCAGCAAGGCCCGGCCGGAGACCCAGTACTTC. Complete variable domain (other parts from reference TRBV7-2 and TRBJ2-5): GAGVSQSPSNKVTEKGKDVELRCDPISGHTALYWYRQSLGQGLEFLIYFQGNSAPDKSGLPSDRFSAERTGGSVSTLTIQRTQQEDSAVYLCASSKARPETQYFGPGTRLLVL.

The rearrangement links TRBV6-5 to TRBJ2-6, with D possibly called TRBD1 or TRBD2 (5 bases each). V lost 8 bases to trimming and J lost 0 bases, with 11 bases between them. CDR1 and CDR2 from the germline V gene are MNHEY and SVGAGI. This CDR3 is 15 amino acids long. The DNA for the CDR3 is TGTGCCAGCCGAAGGGACCGCTCTGGGGCCAACGTCCTGACTTTC. Residues: CASRRDRSGANVLTF.

The V call is TRBV7-2, the J call TRBJ2-1; 9 nucleotides align to TRBD2. The J segment lost 8 bases and the V segment lost 1 base, leaving 9 bases of the junction unmatched. Germline CDR1 reads SGHTA; CDR2 reads FQGNSA. The CDR3 is made up of 16 amino acids. The DNA for the CDR3 is TGTGCCAGCAGCTTAGGCGGGAGGGCCTCGTCTGATGAGCAGTTCTTC. It translates to CASSLGGRASSDEQFF.

The V gene is TRBV11-2, the J gene TRBJ2-1; 8 bases align to TRBD2. V lost 9 bases to trimming and J lost 14 bases; unmatched junction nucleotides: 15. This CDR3 is 13 amino acids long. CDR1 is SGHAT and CDR2 is FQNNGV in the germline V gene. The CDR3 DNA is TGTGCCAGTGCGAGCGGGAGATCTGAAGAAAAGTTCTTC. It translates to CASASGRSEEKFF.

V is TRBV6-1 and J is TRBJ2-2, with D possibly matching TRBD1 (6 bases). V was pared by 5 bases and J by 5 bases, with 21 bases between. Germline V CDR1 and CDR2: MNHNS, SASEGT. CDR3 length: 17 amino acids. CDR3 in amino acids: CASSRIGQLGTTGELFF. The CDR3 DNA follows: TGTGCCAGCAGTCGGATAGGACAGTTAGGGACGACCGGGGAGCTGTTTTTT.

Concerning this clonotype: This may come from a read error, since a much larger clone is one base off. Written as DNA, the CDR3 is TGTGCCAGCAGTGTAGCGGCAGGGGCCTATGGCTACACCTTC. Translating it yields CASSVAAGAYGYTF. The chain links TRBV12-3 or TRBV12-4 to TRBJ1-2, with TRBD1 as a possible D gene (6 bases). This CDR3 spans 14 amino acids.

The CDR3 DNA sequence: TGTGCCTGGAGCGGGACTAGCTTCGGTGAGCAGTTCTTC. Amino acid sequence: CAWSGTSFGEQFF. The chain employs TRBV30 and TRBJ2-1; 9 nucleotides match TRBD2. Trimming removed 3 bases from V and 9 bases from J; junction bases left unmatched: 6. Per germline, CDR1 GTSNPN and CDR2 SVGIG (reference sequence). The CDR3 is made up of 13 amino acids.

This clonotype was observed once. The chain joins TRBV5-5 to TRBJ2-1, with no clear D. This CDR3 contains 16 residues. CDR1 and CDR2 from the germline V gene are SGHKS and YYEKEE (reference sequence). Trimming took off 4 bases at V and 4 bases at J, with 18 bases between the two ends. In nucleotides, the CDR3 is TGTGCCAGCAGCGTCAGTGGGCTTCCCCCATACAATGAGCAGTTCTTC. Translation gives CASSVSGLPPYNEQFF.

V gene TRBV7-6 combines with J gene TRBJ2-1, with 9 positions matching TRBD2. The J call may be in error: the DNA end matches TRBJ2-7 better. Germline loops: CDR1 SGHVS, CDR2 FNYEAQ. The CDR3 is 15 residues long. CDR3 bases: TGTGCCAGCAGCTCCGGGACTAGCCCCTACAATGAGCAGTACTTC. Protein: CASSSGTSPYNEQYF.

The genes are TRBV7-2 and TRBJ2-1, with TRBD2 matching 11 bases. Germline assignment: CDR1 SGHTA and CDR2 FQGNSA. There are 16 residues in the CDR3. The junction had 8 bases not matched to a gene; V was cut back by 6 bases and J by 4 bases. This CDR3 reads CASRETSGRRYNEQFF. As DNA, the CDR3 is TGTGCCAGCAGGGAAACTAGCGGGAGAAGGTACAATGAGCAGTTCTTC.

The table lists this clonotype with many counts. This chain uses TRBV13 with TRBJ2-5, with 7 bases identical to TRBD2. V was pared by 5 bases and J by 2 bases, with 5 bases of the junction left unmatched. Looked up from germline, CDR1 is PRHDT and CDR2 is FYEKMQ (reference sequence). CDR3 length: 14 residues. CDR3 coding DNA: TGTGCCAGCAGCCGAGCGGGGCTACAAGAGACCCAGTACTTC. It translates to CASSRAGLQETQYF.